One and the same sample provided the 24 T cell receptor beta chains below, sequenced in a study of T cell responses to AZD1222 COVID-19 vaccine (dated by TCRdb to the early 2020s). The time point label, read with the paper, signifies: baseline before first vaccination. Libraries were constructed by the immunoSEQ multiplex PCR assay. TCRdb retrieved this table from immuneACCESS and kept in-frame rearrangements only. Not all clones are present; in checked studies, unresolved V genes account for under half, and no reason is known for the remainder. For this sample there are some 150,000 clones; around 90% appear just once. The top ten clones comprise 5% of the sample. The sequenced sample was peripheral blood, obtained on day 0 of AZD1222 vaccination. These receptors were collected from an adult in good health.

The chain carries TRBV2 and TRBJ1-1; possible D gene TRBD1, 5 bases. The CDR3 has 14 residues. V was trimmed by 7 bases and J by 0 bases, leaving 12 bases between them. Per germline, CDR1 SNHLY and CDR2 FYNNEI. The CDR3 sequence: CASIREGMNTEAFF. The CDR3 nucleotides read TGTGCCAGCATTCGGGAGGGGATGAACACTGAAGCTTTCTTT.

The rearrangement joins TRBV5-1 to TRBJ2-2; D remains unclear. Trimming stripped 0 bases from V and 7 bases from J, with 10 bases between. Germline V gene sequence: CDR1 SGHRS, CDR2 YFSETQ. CDR3 length: 14 amino acids. CDR3 coding DNA: TGCGCCAGCAGCTTGGACAGCGTTGACGGGGAGCTGTTTTTT. As protein: CASSLDSVDGELFF.

The chain joins TRBV6-5 to TRBJ1-2; D is ambiguous. Germline V gives CDR1 MNHEY, CDR2 SVGAGI. The CDR3 is made up of 14 amino acids. V dropped 0 bases and J dropped 8 bases, with 13 bases sitting between them. The CDR3 sequence is CASSYSSRPRGYTF. The CDR3 DNA reads TGTGCCAGCAGTTACTCGAGTCGCCCGAGGGGCTACACCTTC.

The chain uses TRBV29-1 and TRBJ2-1, with TRBD2 matching over 8 bases. J gave up 7 bases and V 0 bases, and 11 bases lay outside the gene matches. Germline V gives CDR1 SQVTM, CDR2 ANQGSEA. The CDR3 is 16 residues long. The CDR3 coding sequence is TGCAGCGTTGAAGAATTAATTAGCGGGATTCTTAATGAGCAGTTCTTC. It translates to CSVEELISGILNEQFF.

The DNA for the CDR3 is TGTGCCAGCACCGTCCAGGGACTAGCGGCGTCCGAGCAGTACTTC. Translated: CASTVQGLAASEQYF. The rearrangement uses TRBV28 and TRBJ2-7, with 11 bases lining up with TRBD2. The CDR3 is 15 residues long. CDR1 and CDR2 from the germline V gene are MDHEN and SYDVKM. J gave up 6 bases and V 7 bases, and 11 bases lay outside the gene matches.

CDR3 bases: TGTGCCAGCTCACAGGGGGAAAGCAATCAGCCCCAGCATTTT. Encoded protein: CASSQGESNQPQHF. The rearrangement joins TRBV18 to TRBJ1-5, with D possibly matching TRBD1 (6 bases). Germline assignment: CDR1 KGHSH and CDR2 LQKENI. The CDR3 covers 14 residues. V shed 4 bases and J shed 1 base, with 8 bases lying between them.

This chain joins TRBV5-6 and TRBJ1-3; D is uncertain. The germline V gene has CDR1 SGHDT and CDR2 YYEEEE. CDR3 length: 13 amino acids. V was pared by 4 bases and J by 4 bases, with 9 bases between. The CDR3, as DNA: TGTGCCAGCAGCCCTGGGTGGGGAAACACCATATATTTT. It codes for CASSPGWGNTIYF.

This clone was recorded once. The chain recombines TRBV30 with TRBJ2-3; 13 bases fit TRBD2. Germline V CDR1 and CDR2: GTSNPN, SVGIG (reference sequence). The CDR3 extends over 16 amino acids. Trimming at V came to 3 bases and at J to 3 bases, leaving 6 bases not matched to a gene. CDR3 protein: CAWRPGTSGITDTQYF. The CDR3, as DNA: TGTGCCTGGAGGCCAGGGACTAGCGGGATTACAGATACGCAGTATTTT.

The chain joins TRBV9 to TRBJ2-3, with D hard to call. The ends were cut back, 0 bases at V and 2 bases at J, with 7 bases in the middle. The germline V gene encodes CDR1 SGDLS and CDR2 YYNGEE. The CDR3 sequence is 14 residues long. CDR3 sequence (DNA): TGTGCCAGCAGCGTAGGAGGTTTCACAGATACGCAGTATTTT. Translating it yields CASSVGGFTDTQYF.

The rearrangement joins TRBV9 to TRBJ2-7, with unresolved D. This CDR3 region has 14 residues. Germline CDR1 and CDR2: SGDLS and YYNGEE. Trimming removed 0 bases from V and 6 bases from J, with 13 bases in between. The CDR3 reads CASSVAPSEREQYF. Written as DNA, the CDR3 is TGTGCCAGCAGCGTAGCGCCTTCAGAACGCGAGCAGTACTTC.

The V gene is TRBV28, the J gene TRBJ1-1, with 7 nucleotides matching TRBD1. The CDR3 runs to 15 residues. Germline V gene sequence: CDR1 MDHEN, CDR2 SYDVKM. V lost 4 bases and J lost 1; bases outside the gene matches: 6. The chain's CDR3 is CASSSEGASNTEAFF. The CDR3 DNA reads as TGTGCCAGCAGTTCCGAGGGGGCGTCGAACACTGAAGCTTTCTTT.

This clone was found once. This CDR3 reads CASSIATSGTGEQFF. The CDR3 coding sequence is TGTGCCAGTAGTATCGCGACTAGCGGGACCGGTGAGCAGTTCTTC. The chain links TRBV19 to TRBJ2-1, with TRBD2 identical over 11 bases. Germline V gene sequence: CDR1 LNHDA, CDR2 SQIVND (reference sequence). This CDR3 has 15 amino acids. V dropped 3 bases and J dropped 9; count of bases not matched to a gene: 7.

This chain connects TRBV14 to TRBJ2-7; unclear D gene. The CDR3 is 12 residues long. Germline assignment: CDR1 SGHDN and CDR2 FVKESK. Trimming took 2 bases from V and 0 from J, leaving 2 bases between them. The CDR3 DNA sequence: TGTGCCAGCAGCCAAAGCTCCTACGAGCAGTACTTC. This gives the protein CASSQSSYEQYF.

V gene TRBV28 combines with J gene TRBJ2-1; D might be TRBD1 (5 bases). CDR1 is MDHEN, CDR2 SYDVKM, per germline. The V end was cut by 7 bases, the J end by 8 bases, with 15 bases between. The length of the CDR3 is 13 residues. The DNA of the CDR3 is TGTGCCAGCACGGACAACAATGTCCATGAGCAGTTCTTC. It encodes CASTDNNVHEQFF. Full variable domain (rest looked up from reference TRBV28 and TRBJ2-1): DVKVTQSSRYLVKRTGEKVFLECVQDMDHENMFWYRQDPGLGLRLIYFSYDVKMKEKGDIPEGYSVSREKKERFSLILESASTNQTSMYLCASTDNNVHEQFFGPGTRLTVL.

V gene TRBV4-2 combines with J gene TRBJ1-1, with D tentatively TRBD1 (6 bases). Germline V lookup: CDR1 LGHNA, CDR2 YNFKEQ. V was clipped by 0 bases and J by 5 bases, with 16 bases between them. The CDR3 is 16 amino acids. The CDR3: CASSQDTGGGGTEAFF. CDR3 sequence (DNA): TGTGCCAGCAGCCAAGATACGGGGGGCGGTGGAACTGAAGCTTTCTTT.

The rearrangement links TRBV28 to TRBJ1-5; D perhaps matches TRBD1 (6 bases). V shed 6 bases and J shed 5 bases, with 14 bases lying between them. The CDR3 has 14 amino acids. Germline CDR1 and CDR2: MDHEN and SYDVKM. The CDR3 loop is CASSPNRAHQPQHF. Written as DNA, the CDR3 is TGTGCCAGCAGCCCCAACAGGGCCCATCAGCCCCAGCATTTT.

This chain joins TRBV19 and TRBJ2-1; D unclear. V dropped 4 bases and J dropped 5 bases, with 9 bases sitting between them. Looked up from germline, CDR1 is LNHDA and CDR2 is SQIVND (reference sequence). CDR3 length: 13 amino acids. CDR3 sequence: CASSKGWNNEQFF. CDR3 in DNA: TGTGCCAGTAGTAAAGGCTGGAACAATGAGCAGTTCTTC.

This chain joins TRBV5-1 and TRBJ1-2; the D is unclear. V shed 0 bases and J shed 6 bases, with 15 bases lying between them. This CDR3 region has 15 residues. Germline V gives CDR1 SGHRS, CDR2 YFSETQ. CDR3: CASSLERATPDGYTF. The CDR3 region has the DNA TGCGCCAGCAGCTTGGAAAGGGCAACCCCCGATGGCTACACCTTC.

The J gene is TRBJ1-3, the V gene TRBV19; D perhaps matches TRBD1 (5 bases). The germline gives CDR1 LNHDA, CDR2 SQIVND (reference sequence). V gave up 4 bases and J gave up 2 bases, with 12 bases separating them. The CDR3 has 15 amino acids. As DNA, the CDR3 is TGTGCCAGTAGTACCGGGACCGCGGCTGGAAACACCATATATTTT. This translates into CASSTGTAAGNTIYF.

In this sample, this clone turned up once. The V gene is TRBV19, the J gene TRBJ2-1; the match to TRBD1 covers 7 bases. The CDR3 runs 15 residues. The ends lost 6 bases at V and 0 bases at J; junction bases unmatched: 5. Germline CDR1 and CDR2: LNHDA and SQIVND (reference sequence). CDR3 bases: TGTGCCAGTAGCGGAGGACAGGCCTCCTACAATGAGCAGTTCTTC. It encodes CASSGGQASYNEQFF.

This chain connects TRBV28 to TRBJ2-1, with TRBD2 matching 10 bases. This CDR3 is built from 17 residues. J lost 1 base, V lost 5 bases, and 8 bases had no gene match. Per the germline V gene, CDR1 is MDHEN and CDR2 is SYDVKM. The CDR3 DNA sequence: TGTGCCAGCAGTCTCCTAAGCGGGGGGGGATCCTACAATGAGCAGTTCTTC. Translated: CASSLLSGGGSYNEQFF.

The rearrangement uses TRBV18 and TRBJ2-2, with 9 bases matching TRBD1. There are 16 residues in the CDR3. V gave up 1 base and J gave up 5 bases; unmatched junction bases: 5. Germline V gives CDR1 KGHSH, CDR2 LQKENI. The CDR3 loop reads CASSPLDRGSTGELFF. The CDR3 DNA sequence: TGTGCCAGCTCACCACTTGACAGGGGGTCAACCGGGGAGCTGTTTTTT.

The chain couples TRBV28 to TRBJ2-4; D is unresolved. CDR1 and CDR2 from the germline V gene are MDHEN and SYDVKM. The germline V and J ends were trimmed by 6 bases and 0 bases, with 12 bases remaining between them. This CDR3 is 15 amino acids long. DNA of the CDR3: TGTGCCAGCAGCACCCCCGCCTTAGCCAAAAACATTCAGTACTTC. Its protein product is CASSTPALAKNIQYF.

The chain couples TRBV15 to TRBJ2-1; 7 bases align to TRBD1. Trimming removed 4 bases from V and 6 bases from J; junction bases left unmatched: 6. The CDR3 loop spans 14 amino acids. The germline gives CDR1 LNHNV, CDR2 YYDKDF (reference sequence). CDR3 sequence: CATSKGAGGNEQFF. The CDR3 DNA sequence: TGTGCCACCAGCAAAGGGGCAGGGGGCAATGAGCAGTTCTTC.